Below, one TCR beta chain is given with its context. This clone was seen only a few times. Its specific antigen is unknown. Nothing much larger sits one base from this clone, and base qualities are not available. The CDR3 sequence holds 14 residues, the cysteine and phenylalanine included. Of the read, only the CDR3 DNA is kept; its 42 bases are in frame from base 1. CDR1 and CDR2, per the germline V gene, are SNHLY and FYNNEI. A distance of 12 bases separates the germline ends of V and J, which lose 6 bases and 1 base respectively. Using the deep immunoSEQ assay, TCR CDR3 regions were amplified from genomic DNA by multiplex PCR. Extracted genomic DNA from each cell subset was distributed evenly across all wells of several immunoSEQ 96-well plates, and each plate was treated as a replicate. Each replicate PCR for unsorted PBMC received 300 to 350 ng genomic DNA, equal to around 30,000 T cell genomes. Ten immunoSEQ deep assay plates were used to sequence unsorted PBMC genomic DNA. Purified libraries were quantified with a Qubit 3.0 fluorometer, sized on a Bioanalyzer 2100, and re-quantified with the KAPA Library Quantification kit. A separate single-read 150-cycle Illumina NextSeq 550 flow cell was used to sequence each immunoSEQ 96-well plate. The authors' analysis ran thus. Because only junctional sequences without quality scores were contained in the immunoSEQ output, filtering matching that applied to full-length reads could not be performed. To assign V/J genes and CDR3, sequences were annotated using PyIR, a Python wrapper for IgBLAST v1.9, with IMGT germline references. Reads were filtered out if the reads had weak V/J assignments (E-value above 1e-6), no CDR3, stop codons, out-of-frame junctions, or ambiguous translated residues. V3J clonotypes were defined as sequences sharing the same inferred V gene, J gene, and CDR3 amino acid sequence. Percentage overlap between repertoires was calculated by dividing the number of shared unique clonotypes by the size of the smaller repertoire. Repertoire richness was assessed with RTK rarefaction, the Chao1 estimator, and Recon v2.1 estimates of unobserved clonotypes. TCRdb holds this immuneACCESS table with in-frame rearrangements only. Some clones are missing; in checked studies, unresolved V genes explain under half, and the rest has no known cause. For V, J and clone size, that table is used; D and trimming come from the DNA. For this sample there are around 430,000 clones; 70% to 80% appear just once. About 13% of the sample belongs to the ten largest clones.

This specimen belongs to a study of shared clonotypes between healthy human individuals (dated by TCRdb to about 2020). With regard to the full study: The cohort included a few men and a couple of women between 18 and 49 years of age. Blood TCR repertoires of a handful of healthy adults were deeply sequenced to estimate repertoire size and the extent of clonotype sharing between individuals. Different laboratories and diverse techniques were used to prepare libraries and sequence TCR repertoires, to increase sequencing depth and limit assay-specific biases. Leukapheresis yielded between about 0.85 and 9 billion PBMCs per donor. Overall study outcomes, separate from this receptor: Pairwise subsampling indicated that sequencing depth was expected to affect the degree of clonotype sharing among donors. Sampling was limited to blood, and TCR repertoires in tissue likely differ from TCR repertoires in blood. Because the study included only a small number of donors, the genetic and exposure-history diversity represented was limited.

The donors were healthy, HIV-negative adults who had no recently reported acute infections or vaccinations. Only Caucasian adults living in Nashville, Tennessee, USA were represented among the donors. In the unsorted samples, roughly 90 million PBMCs were counted, and genomic DNA was extracted using the QIAamp DNA Blood Mini kit. After blood collection by leukapheresis, PBMCs were isolated using Ficoll-Histopaque density gradient centrifugation and then cryopreserved in the vapor phase of liquid nitrogen. This receptor was identified in a middle-aged woman in good health. Some clones in this sample may be carry-over from other donors' samples. The chain is made from TRBV2 and TRBJ2-5, with no D gene named confidently. Sequencing was done on a sample of PBMCs. The DNA reads as follows: TGTGCCAGCAGACAAGGACGGCTCCAAGAGACCCAGTACTTC. Its translation reads: CASRQGRLQETQYF.